This T cell receptor beta chain was obtained from a study of human T cells and chemical hapten exposure. Overall study context: On the upper back, patch tests were applied with 0.01% DPC and read at 6 days. Alopecia universalis, totalis or areata was present in patients who were mostly female.

Individual cDNA molecules received unique molecular identifiers in the library. Original processing methods: Sample TCR counts, which ranged from roughly 23,224 to 750,000, had a median of approximately 95,000. TCRdb reprocessed the RACE reads via MiXCR and lists one record per CDR3 protein. The V and J calls were determined by TCRdb, not by the authors. The table shows tens of thousands of distinct CDR3 sequences, with about 7% occurring only once. The time point: pre-sensitization, week 0. Stated treatment: therapeutic diphenylcyclopropenone sensitization with weekly scalp DPC. This CDR3 has 17 residues. V dropped 5 bases and J dropped 2 bases, with 20 bases sitting between them. CDR1 MNHEY and CDR2 SMNVEV come from the germline V gene (reference sequence). At least ten counts were recorded for this clonotype.

The origin of this receptor is a woman aged 25-40 years with alopecia areata. Some clones in this sample may be carry-over from other donors' samples. The rearrangement joins TRBV27 to TRBJ2-3; D not resolved. The source was whole blood, collected in connection with sensitization to the hapten diphenylcyclopropenone (DPC). CDR3 nucleotides: TGTGCCAGCAGTCCCAAGGATTGGAAGCGTTCCACAGATACGCAGTATTTT. The encoded protein is CASSPKDWKRSTDTQYF.